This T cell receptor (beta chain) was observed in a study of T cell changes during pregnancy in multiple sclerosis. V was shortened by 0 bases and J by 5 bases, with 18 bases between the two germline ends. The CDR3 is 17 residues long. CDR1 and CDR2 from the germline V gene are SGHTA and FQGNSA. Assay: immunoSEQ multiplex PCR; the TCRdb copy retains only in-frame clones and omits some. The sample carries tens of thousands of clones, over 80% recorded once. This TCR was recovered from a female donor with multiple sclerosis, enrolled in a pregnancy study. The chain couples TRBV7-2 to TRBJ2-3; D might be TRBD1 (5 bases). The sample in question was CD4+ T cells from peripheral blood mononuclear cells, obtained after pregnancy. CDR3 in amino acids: CASSLANQGMDLDTQYF. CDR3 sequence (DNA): TGTGCCAGCAGCTTAGCGAACCAGGGAATGGATTTAGATACGCAGTATTTT.